The TCR beta chain described here comes from a study of spatial heterogeneity in lung cancer. Noted time point: blood at routine non-recurrence follow-up after resection. Extraction of whole RNA from tumor, nontumor lung or frozen PBMC preceded unsorted sequencing. This CDR3 region has 11 residues. Trimming shortened V by 2 bases and J by 6 bases, and 5 bases separated the two germline ends. The germline V gene has CDR1 SGHDT and CDR2 YYEEEE. TCRdb reprocessed the 5' RACE reads with MiXCR, giving one entry per CDR3 protein. The sample shows some 110,000 distinct CDR3 sequences, 12% of them seen only once.

Here the sequenced sample was PBMCs, taken at follow-up. This chain links TRBV5-6 with TRBJ2-5; D gene ambiguous. This clonotype originated in a male donor with early-stage non-small cell lung cancer. The CDR3 sequence is CASSFRKTQYF. The CDR3 DNA reads TGTGCCAGCAGCTTCCGAAAGACCCAGTACTTC.